Described below is a single T cell receptor (beta chain) sequence and its context. Germline lookup yields CDR1 SGHRS and CDR2 YFSETQ. Trimming stripped 2 bases from V and 2 bases from J, with 13 bases between. The CDR3 has 15 residues. The data stem from a study of control samples from healthy donors and cancer patients. TCRdb's table, derived via immunoSEQ multiplex PCR, lists solely in-frame clones and lacks some. The sample lists some 150,000 clones, roughly 94% occurring once. Sequencing was carried out using PBMCs. The TCR comes from a man in his 60s with colorectal cancer. The rearrangement links TRBV5-1 to TRBJ2-5; the D gene is possibly TRBD2 (7 bases). The CDR3 region is CASSFVGGEQETQYF. The CDR3 DNA sequence: TGCGCCAGCAGCTTCGTAGGGGGGGAGCAAGAGACCCAGTACTTC.